This TCR beta chain came from a study of response to subunit inactivated influenza vaccine. The study's findings and limits: Authors suggested each seasonal flu vaccination may recruit only limited numbers of new T cells.

Trimming pared 3 bases from V and 0 bases from J, leaving 15 bases between. Germline assignment: CDR1 DFQATT and CDR2 SNEGSKA (reference sequence). CDR3 length: 16 residues. Concerning this clonotype itself: What it binds is unknown.

TCRdb re-called the RT-PCR reads through MiXCR, storing one row per CDR3 protein. Among more than 700,000 distinct CDR3 sequences, 20% to 25% were seen once, and the ten largest hold 10%. The chain recombines TRBV20-1 with TRBJ2-1, with D unresolved. The sequencing used PBMCs from blood, collected roughly 5 days after vaccination. The receptor was isolated from a man aged 50 to 59 who received an inactivated influenza vaccine. CDR3 sequence reads: CSARTTRQSSYNEQFF. CDR3 DNA: TGCAGTGCTAGGACCACCAGGCAAAGCTCCTACAATGAGCAGTTCTTC.